This T cell receptor (beta chain) was captured in a study of T cells in Graves' hyperthyroidism and ophthalmopathy. Study in general: Blood from the periphery was taken at initial diagnosis, before any treatment.

The CDR3 is 14 residues long. The junction had 9 bases not matched to a gene; V was cut back by 5 bases and J by 4 bases. From germline, CDR1 is DFQATT and CDR2 SNEGSKA (reference sequence). TCR beta CDR3 regions were amplified from RNA. A set of HTBI primers served as the primers for a first-round RT-PCR of the TCR CDR3. TCRdb itself ran the multiplex PCR reads through MiXCR, one entry per CDR3 protein. The sample contains hundreds of thousands of distinct CDR3 sequences, roughly a sixth of which appear only once. The study's findings and limits: The blood repertoire included most of the expanded thyroid clonotypes above 0.001.

The authors took PBMCs from 10 ml fresh peripheral blood. This clonotype has only a few counts. Antigen unknown. The chain links TRBV20-1 to TRBJ1-2, with 8 nucleotides matching TRBD1. The clonotype originates from a woman in her 50s with Graves' hyperthyroidism that later progressed to Graves' ophthalmopathy. The sequenced sample consisted of blood. In DNA, the CDR3 is TGCAGTGCTTCCCACAGGGGGAAAAGCTATGGCTACACCTTC. Translated: CSASHRGKSYGYTF.